A selection of T cell receptor beta chains follows, all from one sample in a study of T cell responses to AZD1222 COVID-19 vaccine. The data were produced by immunoSEQ multiplex PCR, yet TCRdb's version contains in-frame clones alone and is incomplete. The sample has fewer than 200,000 clones, around 90% seen once. The sample consisted of peripheral blood, taken on day 0 of AZD1222 vaccination. Every receptor here comes from an adult in good health. The CDR3 runs from the conserved cysteine through the conserved F or W. Fields, in order: V gene, J gene, D gene, clone size, CDR3 length, CDR3 protein, CDR3 DNA. The D gene is left open where the match is weak. Rows give clone size only sometimes, using once, few, many, or a class for an expanded clone.

V: TRBV2
J: TRBJ2-5
D: -
size: -
length: 14
CDR3: CASSASQLQETQYF
DNA: TGTGCCAGCAGCGCCAGCCAGCTCCAAGAGACCCAGTACTTC

V: TRBV27
J: TRBJ2-7
D: TRBD1
size: -
length: 14
CDR3: CASSFKGASYEQYF
DNA: TGTGCCAGCAGTTTTAAGGGGGCTTCTTACGAGCAGTACTTC

V: TRBV10-2
J: TRBJ1-5
D: -
size: -
length: 13
CDR3: CASKVGGNQPQHF
DNA: TGCGCCAGCAAGGTCGGGGGCAATCAGCCCCAGCATTTT

V: TRBV5-1
J: TRBJ1-6
D: -
size: -
length: 16
CDR3: CASSLGLGSYNSPLHF
DNA: TGCGCCAGCAGCTTGGGCCTGGGGTCCTATAATTCACCCCTCCACTTT

V: TRBV5-1
J: TRBJ2-6
D: TRBD2
size: -
length: 18
CDR3: CASSLGLAGVTGANVLTF
DNA: TGCGCCAGCAGCTTGGGACTAGCGGGAGTCACTGGGGCCAACGTCCTGACTTTC

V: TRBV30
J: TRBJ2-3
D: -
size: -
length: 12
CDR3: CAWTGGTDTQYF
DNA: TGTGCCTGGACAGGGGGCACAGATACGCAGTATTTT

V: TRBV7-6
J: TRBJ2-7
D: -
size: -
length: 14
CDR3: CASRDWDGSYEQYF
DNA: TGTGCCAGCAGGGATTGGGACGGCTCCTACGAGCAGTACTTC

V: TRBV7-8
J: TRBJ2-1
D: -
size: -
length: 16
CDR3: CASSLRRSRLSNEQFF
DNA: TGTGCCAGCAGCTTAAGGAGAAGTCGCCTAAGCAATGAGCAGTTCTTC

V: TRBV27
J: TRBJ2-3
D: TRBD2
size: once
length: 15
CDR3: CASSLTTSGTDTQYF
DNA: TGTGCCAGCAGCTTAACGACTAGCGGCACAGATACGCAGTATTTT

V: TRBV11-2
J: TRBJ2-2
D: -
size: -
length: 17
CDR3: CASSLFGGSLYTGELFF
DNA: TGTGCCAGCAGCTTATTTGGAGGTTCTTTGTACACCGGGGAGCTGTTTTTT

V: TRBV19
J: TRBJ1-6
D: TRBD1
size: -
length: 14
CDR3: CASTEQGSLSPLHF
DNA: TGTGCCAGTACCGAACAGGGGTCTTTATCACCCCTCCACTTT

V: TRBV23-1
J: TRBJ1-2
D: -
size: -
length: 14
CDR3: CASSRAPGFYGYTF
DNA: TGCGCCAGCAGTCGGGCCCCGGGTTTCTATGGCTACACCTTC

V: TRBV19
J: TRBJ1-5
D: TRBD1
size: -
length: 14
CDR3: CASSTSGGTQPQHF
DNA: TGTGCCAGTAGTACATCAGGGGGTACTCAGCCCCAGCATTTT

V: TRBV3-1/TRBV3-2
J: TRBJ2-7
D: -
size: -
length: 18
CDR3: CASSQGGWVQARTYEQYF
DNA: TGTGCCAGCAGCCAAGGTGGGTGGGTACAGGCCCGAACCTACGAGCAGTACTTC

V: TRBV5-6
J: TRBJ2-7
D: TRBD1
size: -
length: 12
CDR3: CASSWDRAAQYF
DNA: TGTGCCAGCAGCTGGGACAGGGCGGCGCAGTACTTC

V: TRBV6-2/TRBV6-3
J: TRBJ2-7
D: -
size: many
length: 14
CDR3: CASSYKAGRYEQYF
DNA: TGTGCCAGCAGTTACAAGGCAGGCCGTTACGAGCAGTACTTC

V: TRBV7-2
J: TRBJ2-7
D: TRBD1
size: few
length: 14
CDR3: CASSPGTGGYEQYF
DNA: TGTGCCAGCAGCCCCGGGACAGGGGGCTACGAGCAGTACTTC

V: TRBV29-1
J: TRBJ1-3
D: -
size: -
length: 15
CDR3: CSVEGPYSGGNTIYF
DNA: TGCAGCGTTGAGGGACCCTACTCGGGCGGAAACACCATATATTTT

V: TRBV30
J: TRBJ1-3
D: -
size: -
length: 13
CDR3: CAWSDGPPNTIYF
DNA: TGTGCCTGGAGTGACGGACCCCCAAACACCATATATTTT

V: TRBV3-1/TRBV3-2
J: TRBJ2-1
D: -
size: -
length: 15
CDR3: CASSQQAGTHNEQFF
DNA: TGTGCCAGCAGCCAACAAGCGGGGACACACAATGAGCAGTTCTTC

V: TRBV4-3
J: TRBJ2-2
D: -
size: -
length: 15
CDR3: CASSQVAANTGELFF
DNA: TGCGCCAGCAGCCAAGTAGCGGCGAACACCGGGGAGCTGTTTTTT

V: TRBV9
J: TRBJ2-7
D: -
size: -
length: 14
CDR3: CASSVGGGTYEQYF
DNA: TGTGCCAGCAGCGTAGGAGGAGGGACCTACGAGCAGTACTTC

V: TRBV5-4
J: TRBJ2-5
D: -
size: -
length: 13
CDR3: CASSLPSQETQYF
DNA: TGTGCCAGCAGCTTGCCAAGCCAAGAGACCCAGTACTTC

V: TRBV7-9
J: TRBJ1-6
D: -
size: -
length: 15
CDR3: CASSFQGGDNSPLHF
DNA: TGTGCCAGCAGCTTCCAAGGGGGGGATAATTCACCCCTCCACTTT

V: TRBV11-3
J: TRBJ2-2
D: -
size: -
length: 13
CDR3: CASSYRASGELFF
DNA: TGTGCCAGCAGTTACAGGGCATCCGGGGAGCTGTTTTTT

V: TRBV2
J: TRBJ2-5
D: -
size: -
length: 12
CDR3: CASSEVTETQYF
DNA: TGTGCCAGCAGTGAAGTTACGGAGACCCAGTACTTC

V: TRBV6-5
J: TRBJ2-1
D: -
size: -
length: 12
CDR3: CASSPRSNEQFF
DNA: TGTGCCAGCAGTCCCCGGAGCAATGAGCAGTTCTTC

V: TRBV28
J: TRBJ1-5
D: -
size: -
length: 16
CDR3: CASRFRGGLRNQPQHF
DNA: TGTGCCAGCAGATTCAGGGGTGGGTTGCGGAATCAGCCCCAGCATTTT

V: TRBV28
J: TRBJ1-1
D: TRBD1
size: -
length: 13
CDR3: CASRDRRNTEAFF
DNA: TGTGCCAGCAGGGACAGGCGGAACACTGAAGCTTTCTTT

V: TRBV6-6
J: TRBJ1-1
D: -
size: -
length: 16
CDR3: CASRPPGRDLNTEAFF
DNA: TGTGCCAGTAGACCACCAGGGAGGGATTTGAACACTGAAGCTTTCTTT

V: TRBV28
J: TRBJ2-7
D: -
size: -
length: 12
CDR3: CASSLLGYEQYF
DNA: TGTGCCAGCAGTTTATTAGGCTACGAGCAGTACTTC

V: TRBV5-4
J: TRBJ1-1
D: -
size: -
length: 15
CDR3: CASSVAGGSVTEAFF
DNA: TGTGCCAGCAGCGTAGCCGGAGGGTCTGTAACTGAAGCTTTCTTT

V: TRBV14
J: TRBJ2-1
D: TRBD2
size: -
length: 17
CDR3: CASSPLDSGRAEDEQFF
DNA: TGTGCCAGCAGCCCGTTGGATAGCGGGAGGGCCGAGGATGAGCAGTTCTTC

V: TRBV4-3
J: TRBJ2-2
D: -
size: many
length: 15
CDR3: CASSQEADNTGELFF
DNA: TGCGCCAGCAGCCAAGAAGCGGATAACACCGGGGAGCTGTTTTTT

V: TRBV4-3
J: TRBJ2-7
D: TRBD1
size: once
length: 16
CDR3: CASSHLGGRGQGEQYF
DNA: TGCGCCAGCAGCCACTTGGGGGGCAGGGGGCAAGGCGAGCAGTACTTC

V: TRBV3-1/TRBV3-2
J: TRBJ1-2
D: -
size: -
length: 14
CDR3: CASSQGSGMNGYTF
DNA: TGTGCCAGCAGCCAGGGTTCGGGGATGAATGGCTACACCTTC

V: TRBV7-2
J: TRBJ1-2
D: -
size: -
length: 16
CDR3: CASSFGDSASNYGYTF
DNA: TGTGCCAGCAGCTTTGGTGACAGCGCCTCTAACTATGGCTACACCTTC

V: TRBV30
J: TRBJ1-2
D: TRBD1
size: -
length: 14
CDR3: CAWSTDRVVYGYTF
DNA: TGTGCCTGGAGTACGGACAGGGTTGTCTATGGCTACACCTTC

V: TRBV12-3/TRBV12-4
J: TRBJ2-7
D: -
size: few
length: 13
CDR3: CASSFMTFYEQYF
DNA: TGTGCCAGCAGTTTTATGACTTTCTACGAGCAGTACTTC

V: TRBV11-2
J: TRBJ2-7
D: TRBD2
size: -
length: 14
CDR3: CASAPPGLAREQYF
DNA: TGTGCCAGCGCGCCCCCGGGACTAGCTCGCGAGCAGTACTTC

V: TRBV9
J: TRBJ2-5
D: -
size: -
length: 14
CDR3: CASSVAQGGETQYF
DNA: TGTGCCAGCAGCGTAGCTCAGGGAGGAGAGACCCAGTACTTC

V: TRBV19
J: TRBJ2-1
D: -
size: -
length: 17
CDR3: CASSNLPGSRSYNEQFF
DNA: TGTGCCAGTAGTAATCTGCCAGGGAGCCGCTCCTACAATGAGCAGTTCTTC

V: TRBV21-1
J: TRBJ1-2
D: -
size: -
length: 11
CDR3: CASLQVRGYTF
DNA: TGTGCCAGCCTACAGGTCCGAGGCTACACCTTC

V: TRBV19
J: TRBJ2-1
D: TRBD1
size: -
length: 12
CDR3: CASSLGQGSTFF
DNA: TGTGCCAGTAGTTTGGGACAGGGGAGTACGTTCTTC

V: TRBV5-1
J: TRBJ1-1
D: -
size: -
length: 15
CDR3: CASSPRTNMNTEAFF
DNA: TGCGCCAGCAGCCCAAGGACAAACATGAACACTGAAGCTTTCTTT

V: TRBV10-3
J: TRBJ2-7
D: -
size: few
length: 14
CDR3: CAISEGTWSYEQYF
DNA: TGTGCCATCAGCGAAGGGACTTGGTCCTACGAGCAGTACTTC